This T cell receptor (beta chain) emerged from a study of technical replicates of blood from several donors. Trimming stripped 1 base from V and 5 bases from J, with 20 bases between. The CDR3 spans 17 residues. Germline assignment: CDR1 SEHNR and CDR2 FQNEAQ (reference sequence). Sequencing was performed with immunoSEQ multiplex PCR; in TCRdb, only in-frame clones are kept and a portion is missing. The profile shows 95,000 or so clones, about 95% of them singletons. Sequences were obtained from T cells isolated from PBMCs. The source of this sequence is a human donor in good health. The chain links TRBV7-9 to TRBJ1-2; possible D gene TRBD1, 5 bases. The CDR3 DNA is TGTGCCAGCAGCTTAGATGGAGGCGGGGGACTAAGGTATGGCTACACCTTC. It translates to CASSLDGGGGLRYGYTF. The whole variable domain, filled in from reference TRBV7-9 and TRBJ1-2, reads DTGVSQNPRHKITKRGQNVTFRCDPISEHNRLYWYRQTLGQGPEFLTYFQNEAQLEKSRLLSDRFSAERPKGSFSTLEIQRTEQGDSAMYLCASSLDGGGGLRYGYTFGSGTRLTVV.